This T cell receptor (beta chain) is from a study of cytomegalovirus exposure and HLA in healthy donors (dated by TCRdb to the late 2010s). With regard to the full study: An earlier analysis of approximately 640 of the donors reported more than 250 Gb of sequence data and approximately 110 million unique TCR beta sequences from some 180 million T cells. A later genetic analysis took genome-wide SNP genotypes for about 65% of the roughly 670 donors and used that subset as a discovery cohort. Donor age, sex, ethnicity and CMV serostatus were compiled together with the repertoire data. The aim of the study was to test whether cataloging public T cell receptors could identify signatures of past pathogen exposure. HLA typing covered class I and class II loci at four-digit resolution. To decide whether each TCR beta V gene segment behaved as functional or pseudogenic, an earlier analysis of 587 of the donors relied on high-throughput TCR beta sequencing. The number of typed donors differed by locus: 629-630 for A, B, C, DRB1 and DQB1; 522 for DQA1; some 590 for DPA1; and around 470 for DPB1. Besides the first cohort of around 670 subjects, a separate validation cohort made up of 120 different subjects was used. Every discovery cohort repertoire had been produced on one sequencing platform. An early release covering 550 to 700 HLA-typed donors comprised 250 to 350 gigabases of sequencing data and approximately 85 million unique TCR sequences. The study used immunosequencing to profile the T cell repertoires of hundreds of subjects and linked those repertoires to cytomegalovirus serostatus. The genetic ancestry cluster associated with self-reported Caucasian donors included around four fifths of the approximately 430 genotyped donors. Because of strong linkage in the cohort, a handful of DR-DQ haplotypes were treated as single units for association and clustering. Rather than using new phenotypic data, the later analysis identified candidate immune exposures from TCR beta sequences and from how often those sequences occurred across donors. To study patterns of TCR occurrence, a later analysis re-analyzed previously published TCR beta repertoires from around 700 donors and added high-resolution HLA genotyping. Among around 400 genotyped donors of the cohort, an average of around 220,000 unique TCR beta nucleotide sequences was sequenced per donor, of which approximately 18% were non-productive. The study combined high-throughput TCR immunosequencing, statistical association of individual TCRs with disease status, and machine learning to predict cytomegalovirus infection status. Study-wide conclusions, independent of this receptor: Cytomegalovirus status was reported to be diagnosed by the classifier with high specificity and sensitivity in both the original and validation cohorts. Because counts were too low, seventeen rarely observed V segments, including chromosome 9 orphons, were excluded from the earlier analysis of 500 to 700 of the donors. A group of highly shared sequence variants was considered likely to be a technical artifact of the sequencing pipeline. In this cohort, only TCR beta chains were sequenced, and detectable features were limited by the absence of alpha or paired-chain data. An association between a missense DCLRE1C variant and V-gene and J-gene trimming of TCR beta chains was found in a later genetic analysis and replicated in an independent cohort. It was suggested by the authors that the approach could potentially be generalized to other disease states and immunological phenotypes. Most CMV-associated TCR beta chains appeared to be HLA-restricted in a later analysis, and the HLA associations seemed to be driven largely by CMV exposure. Most TCR sequences were seen in very few donors, while some public TCRs were found in many individuals. Specific HLA alleles were associated with roughly 16,000 TCR beta sequences at a false discovery rate of 0.05 in a later analysis. When HLA alleles, especially DR and DQ, strongly co-occurred, TCR associations were difficult to assign to individual alleles. In a later analysis, the rate of TCR association differed among HLA loci, with DRB1 alleles having the most associated TCRs and HLA-C alleles having the fewest. In a later analysis, HLA-associated TCR beta chains showed more clonal expansion and lower generation probabilities than non-associated chains that were equally common. Because some donors lacked HLA typing at each locus, the association tests relied only on the typed subset. Correlated functional status among segregating V segments might be attributable to linkage disequilibrium, but an unknown experimental factor could not be ruled out. A further reported finding was that TCR beta sequences accurately predicted the HLA-A and HLA-B alleles for most subjects in the first cohort. CMV serostatus was the only immune exposure information available for the cohort. In a later genetic analysis, fewer N-insertions in productive TCRs were reported among donors in an Asian-associated ancestry cluster than the approximately 630-donor mean. A total of 150 to 200 TCR beta chains were listed by the study as associated with cytomegalovirus. In an earlier analysis of some 500 of the donors, most TCR beta V segments appeared in productive rearrangements about 87% or about 30% of the time, broadly matching IMGT annotations. Presence/absence analyses assumed roughly uniform sequencing depth across donors, an assumption that may not hold. In a later analysis, several top co-occurrence clusters were reported to appear linked to parvovirus B19, influenza, CMV and Epstein-Barr virus. In vitro tests confirmed that a few of the cytomegalovirus-associated TCR beta chains recognize cytomegalovirus antigens. Some IMGT-functional V segments, including TRBV6-2 and TRBV6-3, could not be told apart with the 87-base-pair reads, so those segments were excluded.

The germline ends are 10 bases apart after V is trimmed by 0 bases and J by 7 bases. The CDR3 runs 15 amino acids, cysteine and phenylalanine included. Only the CDR3 region is kept as DNA, spanning 45 bases read in frame from base 1. The germline V gene encodes CDR1 SGHDN and CDR2 FVKESK. The receptor library was made with the immunoSEQ multiplex PCR assay. The multiplex PCR relied on a mix of 60 forward primers for TCR Vbeta segments and 13 reverse primers for TCR Jbeta segments. The CDR3 region of rearranged TCR beta genes was amplified from genomic DNA with a multiplex PCR assay. The amplified TCR beta libraries were sequenced on the Illumina HiSeq System as 87-base-pair reads. The paper's processing steps were these. A later analysis tallied 75 million to 95 million unique TCR beta chains across the roughly 610 repertoires, and around 12 million of those chains were shared by two or more donors. To remove PCR and sequencing errors, raw reads were error-corrected and collapsed into unique sequences using a nearest-neighbor algorithm that merged closely related sequences. Alignment of CDR3 sequences to IMGT reference sequences was used to assign V, D and J gene segments. For a sequence to be retained, a match of at least six nucleotides was required to both a V gene segment and a J gene segment. Rearrangements were classified as productive when the CDR3 lacked stop codons and remained in frame with V and J, and all other rearrangements were classified as non-productive. CDR3 was defined by IMGT convention, running from the second conserved V-encoded cysteine to the conserved J-encoded phenylalanine. In an earlier analysis of 550 to 650 of the donors, sequences lacking an unambiguous match to a single V gene segment were excluded. In an earlier analysis of roughly 500 of the donors, V segments were called functional above 56.7% productive rearrangements and were called segregating when the between-donor standard deviation exceeded 5%. A statistical classification framework was built to diagnose cytomegalovirus status from the catalog of TCR beta chain sequences. A later analysis assigned V and J genes by comparing TCR nucleotide sequences with IMGT/GENE-DB human TR gene sequences. In a later analysis, CDR3 sequences and most-parsimonious VDJ recombination scenarios were assigned using the TCRdist pipeline. In a later analysis, each TCR beta chain was defined by its CDR3 amino acid sequence together with its V-gene family, and reads lacking a unique V-gene family were excluded. To address suspected cross-contamination and a sequencing artifact, a later analysis removed some 620 highly shared, low-generation-probability nucleotide sequences. In a later analysis, a clonal expansion index for each public chain was calculated from normalized within-repertoire ranks of inferred template counts. In a later analysis, generation probabilities were computed using a VDJ recombination model fitted to out-of-frame rearrangements, and the results were checked against IGoR. Hypergeometric tests were used in a later analysis to score TCR-TCR, TCR-HLA and TCR-CMV co-occurrence, with a repertoire-size bias correction applied to the TCR pairs. A later analysis estimated false discovery rates by permuting HLA or CMV assignments 20 times. A later analysis grouped co-occurring TCRs with DBSCAN, adding TCRdist sequence similarity when clustering within HLA-allele-positive subsets. Repertoires with fewer than 30,000 or more than 120,000 public chains, plus five repertoires with anomalous nucleotide sharing, were excluded from co-occurrence clustering. TCRdb took this table from immuneACCESS and kept in-frame rearrangements with V and J called. Such tables lack part of the clones; where checked against another copy, unresolved V genes explain under half of the gap, and the rest is unexplained. V and J calls and clone size are copied from that table; D and trimming were computed from the DNA. Here the sample has about 90,000 clones; 60% to 85% occur a single time. The top ten clones comprise under 2.5% of the sample.

Regarding this clone: Its recognized antigen is unknown. No qualities accompany the bases; no much larger clone lies one base away.

In total, 630 or so healthy bone marrow donors made up the cohort. At the time of sampling, every cohort member was nominally healthy, though immune exposures that went unrecorded were likely present. The donor was CMV seronegative and was included in the group of 352 seronegative cohort members. Every donor gave a peripheral blood sample, and the peripheral blood mononuclear cells from that sample were used for TCR beta sequencing. The Qiagen DNeasy Blood Extraction Kit was used to extract genomic DNA from the blood cell samples. The receptor was derived from a boy aged 5-17 years in good health and CMV-seronegative. The chain was built from TRBV14 and TRBJ1-6; possibly the D gene is TRBD1, per 5 matching bases. Sequencing used PBMCs. The nucleotide sequence reads as follows: TGTGCCAGCAGCCAAGATAGGGGTTGGAATTCACCCCTCCACTTT. Its protein is CASSQDRGWNSPLHF. When the CDR3 is completed using the reference TRBV14 and TRBJ1-6 genes on either side, the full variable domain is EAGVTQFPSHSVIEKGQTVTLRCDPISGHDNLYWYRRVMGKEIKFLLHFVKESKQDESGMPNNRFLAERTGGTYSTLKVQPAELEDSGVYFCASSQDRGWNSPLHFGNGTRLTVT.